The 32 T cell receptor beta chains below come from one sample, sequenced in a study of blood T cell repertoires in COVID-19. Sequenced by immunoSEQ multiplex PCR; TCRdb stores in-frame clones only, minus some. The sample records around 120,000 clones, approximately 87% being singletons. What was sequenced was peripheral blood. The receptor set was obtained from a woman in her 70s with acute or convalescent COVID-19.

The chain employs TRBV5-1 and TRBJ2-7; 8 bases are a match to TRBD2. The CDR3 totals 16 residues. V was pared by 0 bases and J by 2 bases, with 7 bases of the junction left unmatched. Germline loops: CDR1 SGHRS, CDR2 YFSETQ. CDR3 in amino acids: CASSLVSRGATYEQYF. Here the CDR3 DNA reads TGCGCCAGCAGCTTGGTGTCGCGGGGGGCTACCTACGAGCAGTACTTC.

The rearrangement links TRBV11-3 to TRBJ1-1, with 8 bases aligning to TRBD1. Germline V gives CDR1 SGHNT, CDR2 YENEEA. Trimming at V came to 3 bases and at J to 2 bases, leaving 8 bases not matched to a gene. There are 16 residues in the CDR3. CDR3 DNA: TGTGCCAGCAGCTTGAGGGCAGGGGGCATCAACACTGAAGCTTTCTTT. Translated: CASSLRAGGINTEAFF.

This clone has only a few counts. The chain combines TRBV7-2 with TRBJ1-5; TRBD1 agrees at 9 bases. Germline V gives CDR1 SGHTA, CDR2 FQGNSA. V trimming: 6 bases; J trimming: 7 bases; junction bases outside the gene matches: 7. CDR3 size: 14 residues. The CDR3 DNA follows: TGTGCCAGCAGTCCTAGGACAGGGGAACAGCCCCAGCATTTT. It specifies CASSPRTGEQPQHF.

The V call is TRBV11-2, the J call TRBJ2-7; tentatively, D is TRBD2 (5 bases). Germline lookup yields CDR1 SGHAT and CDR2 FQNNGV. This CDR3 has 13 residues. V was clipped by 5 bases and J by 2 bases, with 10 bases between them. Here the CDR3 DNA reads TGTGCCAGCAGCCTAGCTAGACCCTACGAGCAGTACTTC. Its translation is CASSLARPYEQYF.

In DNA, the CDR3 is TGTGCCAGCAGGCCCAGTCCAGGGGCCTATAATTCACCCCTCCACTTT. Its translation is CASRPSPGAYNSPLHF. This chain connects TRBV27 to TRBJ1-6, with a tentative D call TRBD1 (6 bases). Germline CDR1 MNHEY, CDR2 SMNVEV (reference sequence). V lost 6 bases, J lost 2 bases, and 14 bases lay in between. There are 16 residues in the CDR3.

The gene calls are TRBV5-1 and TRBJ2-5; no firm D call. The CDR3 consists of 14 residues. In germline, CDR1 is SGHRS, CDR2 YFSETQ. V was pared by 3 bases and J by 2 bases, with 11 bases between. The CDR3 DNA is TGCGCCAGCAGCTACTTGCGGTCTCAAGAGACCCAGTACTTC. Protein sequence: CASSYLRSQETQYF.

The V call is TRBV15, the J call TRBJ1-5; D remains unclear. V gave up 4 bases and J gave up 11 bases, with 12 bases separating them. The CDR3 is 12 residues long. CDR1 and CDR2 from the germline V gene are LNHNV and YYDKDF (reference sequence). CDR3 loop: CATSKTPAAQHF. In nucleotides, the CDR3 is TGTGCCACCAGCAAGACTCCGGCAGCCCAGCATTTT.

The chain employs TRBV19 and TRBJ1-2; 11 nucleotides line up with TRBD1. This CDR3 spans 15 amino acids. The germline gives CDR1 LNHDA, CDR2 SQIVND (reference sequence). The ends lost 3 bases at V and 9 bases at J; junction bases unmatched: 9. CDR3 DNA: TGTGCCAGTAGTATTTCGGGACAGGGGGGCGAGAGCTACACCTTC. The encoded protein is CASSISGQGGESYTF.

This chain uses TRBV7-3 with TRBJ1-1, with D hard to call. In germline, CDR1 is SGHTA, CDR2 FQGTGA. Between the trimmed V and J ends, which lost 2 bases and 2 bases, there was a span of 6 bases. This CDR3 is 13 amino acids long. For the CDR3, the DNA is TGTGCCAGCAGCTTAGACACCAACACTGAAGCTTTCTTT. Protein: CASSLDTNTEAFF.

V usage is TRBV28 and J usage is TRBJ1-5; D may be TRBD1 (5 bases). V dropped 2 bases and J dropped 2 bases, with 13 bases sitting between them. CDR1 and CDR2 from the germline V gene are MDHEN and SYDVKM. The CDR3 consists of 16 residues. The CDR3 region is CASSLRQGTGNQPQHF. DNA for the CDR3: TGTGCCAGCAGTTTACGCCAGGGTACGGGCAATCAGCCCCAGCATTTT.

The chain combines TRBV6-5 with TRBJ1-1; a weak D match, TRBD1 (6 bases). The CDR3 extends over 12 amino acids. Per the germline V gene, CDR1 is MNHEY and CDR2 is SVGAGI. The V end was cut by 6 bases, the J end by 10 bases, with 15 bases between. This CDR3 reads CASRNRAMGAFF. CDR3 DNA: TGTGCCAGCAGAAACAGGGCAATGGGAGCTTTCTTT.

The chain links TRBV10-3 to TRBJ2-3; 12 bases map to TRBD2. In germline, CDR1 is ENHRY, CDR2 SYGVKD. Unmatched junction bases numbered 4, after V lost 4 bases and J lost 2 bases. The CDR3 has 16 amino acids. CDR3 residues: CAISARTSGNTDTQYF. The CDR3 DNA is TGTGCCATCAGTGCCCGGACTAGCGGGAACACAGATACGCAGTATTTT.

The chain uses TRBV5-5 and TRBJ1-1; possibly TRBD1 for D (5 bases). Deletions cut 4 bases from V and 6 bases from J, with 22 bases between. The CDR3 sequence is 16 residues long. The germline V gene has CDR1 SGHKS and CDR2 YYEKEE (reference sequence). This CDR3 is CASSPRQTTSLAEAFF. For the CDR3, the DNA is TGTGCCAGCAGCCCGAGACAGACAACAAGTTTGGCTGAAGCTTTCTTT.

The CDR3 loop is CATSDWGQHVGYTF. CDR3 coding DNA: TGTGCCACCAGTGATTGGGGACAGCACGTTGGCTACACCTTC. The rearrangement uses TRBV24-1 and TRBJ1-2; TRBD1 matches at 7 bases. This CDR3 contains 14 residues. V dropped 2 bases and J dropped 7; count of bases not matched to a gene: 6. Germline V gene sequence: CDR1 KGHDR, CDR2 SFDVKD.

V gene TRBV5-4 combines with J gene TRBJ1-5, with a tentative D call TRBD1 (5 bases). The germline V and J ends were trimmed by 5 bases and 7 bases, with 13 bases remaining between them. This CDR3 region has 13 residues. The germline V gene encodes CDR1 SGHNT and CDR2 YYREEE (reference sequence). The CDR3 coding sequence is TGTGCCAGCAGTTTCCAGGGTGGACAGCCCCAGCATTTT. Protein: CASSFQGGQPQHF.

In DNA form, the CDR3 reads TGTGCCAGCAGGGACCTAGGGACAGGTGGGCGATATGGCTACACCTTC. Its translation is CASRDLGTGGRYGYTF. The genes are TRBV2 and TRBJ1-2, with 8 bases aligning to TRBD1. V lost 6 bases and J lost 5; bases outside the gene matches: 14. The CDR3 extends over 16 amino acids. Germline V CDR1 and CDR2: SNHLY, FYNNEI.

Concerning this clone: The same CDR3 arises from other DNA sequences in this sample as well. The rearrangement links TRBV18 to TRBJ2-7, with unresolved D. The V end was cut by 3 bases, the J end by 3 bases, with 6 bases between. CDR1 KGHSH and CDR2 LQKENI come from the germline V gene. The CDR3 spans 12 residues. CDR3 sequence (DNA): TGTGCCAGCTCACCCTCGAGCTACGAGCAGTACTTC. It translates to CASSPSSYEQYF.

The CDR3 DNA reads TGTGCCAGCAGTGGAGCACAGGGGTCCTACAATGAGCAGTTCTTC. Its translation is CASSGAQGSYNEQFF. The rearrangement uses TRBV6-1 and TRBJ2-1; 7 bases line up with TRBD1. After removal of 4 bases from V and 1 base from J, the junction contained 4 bases not matched to a gene. CDR1 is MNHNS, CDR2 SASEGT, per germline. This CDR3 comprises 15 residues.

This sequence joins TRBV2 and TRBJ2-5; 15 bases match TRBD2. V lost 6 bases, J lost 2 bases, and 7 bases stayed unmatched. From germline, CDR1 is SNHLY and CDR2 FYNNEI. This CDR3 has 17 residues. CDR3 coding DNA: TGTGCCAGCAGGCCGGGACTAGCGGGGGGAGATCAAGAGACCCAGTACTTC. Encoded protein: CASRPGLAGGDQETQYF.

The chain uses TRBV7-9 and TRBJ1-2; D call uncertain. The V and J ends lost 5 bases and 4 bases respectively, with 11 bases between them. This CDR3 region has 13 residues. Germline CDR1 is SEHNR and CDR2 is FQNEAQ (reference sequence). The CDR3, as DNA: TGTGCCAGCAGCCTGAGTCTTCTCTATGGCTACACCTTC. It is translated as CASSLSLLYGYTF.

This sequence joins TRBV7-9 and TRBJ2-6, with D maybe TRBD1 (6 bases). The V end was cut by 1 base, the J end by 4 bases, with 11 bases between. Looked up from germline, CDR1 is SEHNR and CDR2 is FQNEAQ (reference sequence). The CDR3 runs 16 residues. The CDR3 loop reads CASSLVAGAGANVLTF. CDR3 in DNA: TGTGCCAGCAGCTTAGTTGCAGGGGCCGGGGCCAACGTCCTGACTTTC.

The chain has TRBV11-1 and TRBJ2-5; no firm D call. Trimming stripped 6 bases from V and 7 bases from J, with 12 bases between. Germline V CDR1 and CDR2: SGHAT, FQDESV (reference sequence). The CDR3 is 12 amino acids. CDR3 region: CASSRGLGTQYF. The CDR3 DNA is TGTGCCAGCAGTCGCGGCCTGGGGACCCAGTACTTC.

The V gene is TRBV10-3, the J gene TRBJ2-1, with 7 positions matching TRBD1. The CDR3 consists of 13 residues. V was pared by 2 bases and J by 10 bases, with 5 bases of the junction left unmatched. The germline CDR1 and CDR2 sequences are ENHRY and SYGVKD. The CDR3 loop is CAISEHRGFEQFF. CDR3 nucleotides: TGTGCCATCAGTGAGCACAGGGGTTTCGAGCAGTTCTTC.

This clone appeared a few times. V and J are TRBV2 and TRBJ1-2; a weak D match, TRBD1 (6 bases). The V gene's germline CDR1 is SNHLY and CDR2 FYNNEI. The CDR3 contains 13 residues. The germline V and J ends were trimmed by 4 bases and 2 bases, with 8 bases remaining between them. The CDR3 region has the DNA TGTGCCAGCAGTGTCGGGACAAACTATGGCTACACCTTC. It encodes CASSVGTNYGYTF.

The table lists this clone with a count of one. This chain connects TRBV19 to TRBJ1-2; unclear D gene. Trimming pared 3 bases from V and 7 bases from J, leaving 15 bases between. Germline V lookup: CDR1 LNHDA, CDR2 SQIVND (reference sequence). The CDR3 has 14 residues. The CDR3 coding sequence is TGTGCCAGTAGTATCTTTGATCTAGCCCGTGGCTACACCTTC. It is translated as CASSIFDLARGYTF.

The genes are TRBV7-3 and TRBJ2-1; D remains unclear. V lost 3 bases to trimming and J lost 0 bases, with 6 bases between them. CDR1 and CDR2 (germline): SGHTA, FQGTGA. This CDR3 has 14 amino acids. The CDR3 sequence is CASSLGASYNEQFF. CDR3 coding DNA: TGTGCCAGCAGCTTGGGCGCCTCCTACAATGAGCAGTTCTTC.

The genes are TRBV5-1 and TRBJ1-3; a weak D match, TRBD1 (5 bases). The germline V gene encodes CDR1 SGHRS and CDR2 YFSETQ. V lost 4 bases, J lost 0 bases, and 11 bases lay in between. The CDR3 is 15 residues long. The CDR3 coding sequence is TGCGCCAGCAGCAGGACAACCAACTCTGGAAACACCATATATTTT. Translation: CASSRTTNSGNTIYF.

This chain connects TRBV2 to TRBJ2-2; TRBD1 might be the D (5 bases). V lost 4 bases, J lost 2 bases, and 8 bases lay in between. There are 14 residues in the CDR3. Germline V gene data show CDR1 as SNHLY and CDR2 as FYNNEI. The CDR3 nucleotides read TGTGCCAGCAGTGGAGACAGAAACACCGGGGAGCTGTTTTTT. Its protein is CASSGDRNTGELFF.

The chain combines TRBV30 with TRBJ2-3; D may be TRBD2 (5 bases). The CDR3 sequence is 12 residues long. V was trimmed by 2 bases and J by 5 bases, leaving 8 bases between them. Germline-derived CDR1 and CDR2 are GTSNPN and SVGIG (reference sequence). The chain's CDR3 is CAWSIEGDTQYF. In DNA form, the CDR3 reads TGTGCCTGGAGTATAGAGGGAGATACGCAGTATTTT.

As concerns this clone: Other DNA sequences within the sample encode an identical CDR3. The chain carries TRBV19 and TRBJ1-5, with 7 positions matching TRBD1. This CDR3 is 16 amino acids long. With 1 base clipped from V and 3 bases from J, the junction kept 6 bases outside the gene matches. Germline V CDR1 and CDR2: LNHDA, SQIVND (reference sequence). The CDR3 loop reads CASSIGAGGNNQPQHF. Here the CDR3 DNA reads TGTGCCAGTAGTATAGGGGCAGGGGGGAACAATCAGCCCCAGCATTTT.

V usage is TRBV6-5 and J usage is TRBJ2-5; 7 bases are shared with TRBD1. V was pared by 5 bases and J by 2 bases, with 8 bases of the junction left unmatched. The CDR3 is 15 amino acids. Germline CDR1 is MNHEY and CDR2 is SVGAGI. CDR3 coding DNA: TGTGCCAGCAGTCTAAACAGGGGTGGTCAAGAGACCCAGTACTTC. Translation: CASSLNRGGQETQYF.

The rearrangement links TRBV6-6 to TRBJ1-2, with 9 nucleotides matching TRBD1. The germline CDR1 and CDR2 sequences are MNHNY and SVGAGI (reference sequence). Trimming removed 6 bases from V and 2 bases from J; junction bases left unmatched: 4. The length of the CDR3 is 14 residues. CDR3 nucleotides: TGTGCCAGCAGGGAAGACAGGGGGAACTATGGCTACACCTTC. This encodes CASREDRGNYGYTF.